This record concerns one TCR beta chain sequence. This clone was detected a few times. The specificity of this receptor is unknown. Base qualities are not at hand, and no much larger clone is one base apart. The source of the sample is a study of cytomegalovirus exposure and HLA in healthy donors (TCRdb year 2017). Study-wide context: An earlier analysis of roughly 500 of the donors reported around 280 Gb of sequence data and 95 million to 120 million unique TCR beta sequences obtained from around 170 million T cells. On average, around 200,000 unique TCR beta nucleotide sequences were sequenced per donor among about 400 genotyped donors of the cohort, with roughly 20% of those sequences being non-productive. The number of typed donors differed by locus: about 620-640 for A, B, C, DRB1 and DQB1; some 540 for DQA1; approximately 610 for DPA1; and some 470 for DPB1. A later genetic analysis took genome-wide SNP genotypes for about three fifths of the roughly 670 donors and used that subset as a discovery cohort. An earlier analysis of a few hundred of the donors applied high-throughput TCR beta sequencing to assess whether each TCR beta V gene segment acted as functional or pseudogenic. Donor age, sex, ethnicity and CMV serostatus were collected together with the repertoire data. To study patterns of TCR occurrence, a later analysis re-analyzed previously published TCR beta repertoires from under 750 donors and added high-resolution HLA genotyping. An early release covering 550 to 700 HLA-typed donors comprised about 320 gigabases of sequencing data and 85 million to 100 million unique TCR sequences. Every repertoire in the discovery cohort had been generated on one and the same sequencing platform. Of the approximately 400 genotyped donors, approximately 83% fell in the genetic ancestry cluster associated with self-reported Caucasian donors. Class I and class II HLA loci were covered by the typing at four-digit resolution. High-throughput TCR immunosequencing, statistical association of individual TCRs with disease status, and machine learning were combined to predict cytomegalovirus infection status. The study used immunosequencing to profile the T cell repertoires of hundreds of subjects and linked those repertoires to cytomegalovirus serostatus. Besides the first cohort of 666 subjects, a separate validation cohort made up of over 95 different subjects was used. In the later analysis, no new phenotypic data were used to find candidate immune exposures; instead, reliance was placed on TCR beta sequences and their occurrence across donors. A handful of DR-DQ haplotypes were handled as single units for association and clustering because linkage in the cohort was strong. The study aimed to test whether cataloging public T cell receptors could reveal signatures of past pathogen exposure. The full study reports these points: According to a later analysis, parvovirus B19, influenza, CMV and Epstein-Barr virus appeared linked to several top co-occurrence clusters. Because HLA typing was missing for some donors at each locus, association tests included only the typed subset. In the study, roughly 160 TCR beta chains were listed as associated with cytomegalovirus. According to the authors, the approach could potentially be generalized to other disease states and immunological phenotypes. Immune exposure information for the cohort was limited to CMV serostatus. Most TCR sequences were seen in very few donors, while some public TCRs were found in many individuals. A group of highly shared sequence variants was considered likely to be a technical artifact of the sequencing pipeline. Roughly uniform sequencing depth across donors was assumed in presence/absence analyses, although this assumption may not hold. At a false discovery rate of 0.05, a later analysis linked about 16,000 TCR beta sequences to specific HLA alleles. Assigning TCR associations to individual alleles was difficult when HLA alleles, especially DR and DQ, strongly co-occurred. V-gene and J-gene trimming of TCR beta chains was associated with a missense DCLRE1C variant in a later genetic analysis, and the association was replicated in an independent cohort. According to a later genetic analysis, donors in an Asian-associated ancestry cluster had fewer N-insertions in productive TCRs than the roughly 670-donor mean. In a later analysis, TCR association rates were found to vary across HLA loci, with the most associated TCRs seen for DRB1 alleles and the fewest for HLA-C alleles. Three of the identified cytomegalovirus-associated TCR beta chains were confirmed in vitro to be specific for cytomegalovirus antigens. A further reported finding was that TCR beta sequences accurately predicted the HLA-A and HLA-B alleles for most subjects in the first cohort. In a later analysis, HLA-associated TCR beta chains showed more clonal expansion and lower generation probabilities than non-associated chains that were equally common. An earlier analysis of around 500 of the donors showed that most TCR beta V segments appeared in productive rearrangements either about 87% or about 30% of the time, which broadly matched IMGT annotations. Because counts were too low, some 16 rarely observed V segments, including chromosome 9 orphons, were excluded from the earlier analysis of several hundred of the donors. Cytomegalovirus status was reported to be diagnosed by the classifier with high specificity and sensitivity in both the original and validation cohorts. The cohort was sequenced for TCR beta chains only, and without alpha or paired-chain data the features that could be detected were limited. In a later analysis, most CMV-associated TCR beta chains were found to appear HLA-restricted, with HLA associations seemingly driven largely by CMV exposure. Linkage disequilibrium might explain the correlated functional status among segregating V segments, but an unknown experimental factor could not be ruled out.

Library construction relied on the immunoSEQ multiplex PCR assay. For the multiplex PCR, a mixture combining 60 forward primers for TCR Vbeta segments and 13 reverse primers for TCR Jbeta segments was used. The CDR3 region of rearranged TCR beta genes was amplified from genomic DNA by a multiplex PCR assay. Amplified TCR beta libraries were sequenced as 87-base-pair reads on the Illumina HiSeq System. The original methods were these. In a later analysis, some 80 million unique TCR beta chains were counted across the roughly 610 repertoires, and roughly 11 million of these chains were shared by at least two donors. Raw reads were error-corrected and collapsed into unique sequences with a nearest-neighbor algorithm that merged closely related sequences to remove PCR and sequencing errors. Alignment of CDR3 sequences to IMGT reference sequences was used to assign V, D and J gene segments. For a sequence to be retained, at least a six-nucleotide match to both a V gene segment and a J gene segment was required. A rearrangement was called productive if the CDR3 had no stop codons and remained in frame with V and J, and every other rearrangement was called non-productive. CDR3 was defined according to IMGT convention as the region running from the second conserved V-encoded cysteine to the conserved J-encoded phenylalanine. The earlier analysis of about 640 of the donors excluded any sequence lacking an unambiguous match to a single V gene segment. In an earlier analysis of approximately 590 of the donors, V segments were called functional above 56.7% productive rearrangements and were called segregating when the between-donor standard deviation exceeded 5%. A statistical classification framework was developed to diagnose cytomegalovirus status using the catalog of TCR beta chain sequences. In a later analysis, V and J genes were assigned by comparing TCR nucleotide sequences against IMGT/GENE-DB human TR gene sequences. A later analysis assigned CDR3 sequences and most-parsimonious VDJ recombination scenarios with the TCRdist pipeline. In a later analysis, each TCR beta chain was defined by its CDR3 amino acid sequence together with its V-gene family, and reads without a unique V-gene family were excluded. In a later analysis, approximately 590 highly shared, low-generation-probability nucleotide sequences were removed to address suspected cross-contamination and a sequencing artifact. In a later analysis, a clonal expansion index for each public chain was calculated from normalized within-repertoire ranks of inferred template counts. Generation probabilities in a later analysis came from a VDJ recombination model fitted to out-of-frame rearrangements, and those results were checked against IGoR. Hypergeometric tests were used in a later analysis to score TCR-TCR, TCR-HLA and TCR-CMV co-occurrence, with a repertoire-size bias correction applied to the TCR pairs. A later analysis estimated false discovery rates by permuting HLA or CMV assignments 20 times. In a later analysis, co-occurring TCRs were grouped with DBSCAN, and TCRdist sequence similarity was added when clustering was performed within HLA-allele-positive subsets. Co-occurrence clustering excluded repertoires with fewer than 30,000 or more than 120,000 public chains, plus five with anomalous nucleotide sharing. TCRdb retrieved this table from immuneACCESS and kept in-frame rearrangements only. Not all clones are present; in checked studies, unresolved V genes account for under half, and no reason is known for the remainder. That table furnishes V, J and clone size, whereas the DNA furnished D and trimming. For this sample there are approximately 100,000 clones; around 10% appear just once. The ten biggest clones cover around 5% of the sample.

The cohort was made up of under 800 healthy bone marrow donors. At the time of sampling, every cohort member was nominally healthy, though immune exposures that went unrecorded were likely present. The donor tested CMV seropositive and was one of the 289 seropositive cohort members. Each donor provided a peripheral blood sample, and peripheral blood mononuclear cells were used for TCR beta sequencing. Genomic DNA extraction from the blood cell samples was performed with the Qiagen DNeasy Blood Extraction Kit. The TCR originated in a man aged 45-65 years in good health and CMV-seropositive. Sequenced: PBMCs.

The base sequence is TGTGCCAGCAGCTTCACAGAAGCCCAAGAGACCCAGTACTTC. This is translated as CASSFTEAQETQYF. The chain uses TRBV5-5 and TRBJ2-5, with the D gene call left open. The CDR3 has 14 amino acids, counting the end cysteine and phenylalanine. Only CDR3 DNA is held: 42 bases, read in frame from base 1. V is cut by 2 bases and J by 1 base, and the space between the germline ends is 9 bases. The CDR1 and CDR2 encoded by the germline V gene (reference sequence) are SGHKS and YYEKEE. Extended through the reference TRBV5-5 and TRBJ2-5 proteins, this CDR3 yields the full variable domain: DAGVTQSPTHLIKTRGQQVTLRCSPISGHKSVSWYQQVLGQGPQFIFQYYEKEERGRGNFPDRFSARQFPNYSSELNVNALLLGDSALYLCASSFTEAQETQYFGPGTRLLVL.